A selection of T cell receptor beta chains follows, all from one sample in a study of pediatric ulcerative colitis. The assay was immunoSEQ multiplex PCR, and TCRdb's table has in-frame clones only and misses some. This table has about 32,000 clones, around 82% appearing once. The sample consisted of blood. These receptors were obtained from a boy between 5 and 17 years old with severe ulcerative colitis. CDR3s include the opening cysteine and the closing phenylalanine or tryptophan. A D gene is named only where the DNA matches it firmly.

13 | TRBD1 | TRBV7-6 | CASSPTRTGEQYF
13 | TRBD1 | TRBV7-6 | CASSLAGGFEAFF
14 | TRBD1 | TRBV6-5 | CASSPGQSGNTIYF
12 | NA | TRBV30 | CAWSVYGAEAFF
14 | NA | TRBV30 | CAWSIGTPDNEQFF
15 | NA | TRBV7-8 | CASSFEGAGANVLTF
14 | TRBD1 | TRBV30 | CASSQGGDTQPQHF
13 | NA | TRBV5-4 | CASRDASFYGYTF
13 | TRBD1 | TRBV27 | CAVGGPMNTEAFF
13 | NA | TRBV6-5 | CASTNTGTLGYTF
12 | NA | TRBV10-3 | CAISGDIGELFF
14 | NA | TRBV6-6 | CASRGRDRDRALHF
13 | NA | TRBV27 | CATRWGPQYEQYF
16 | TRBD1 | TRBV9 | CASSAPGQGPYNEQFF